One sample yielded the 26 T cell receptor beta chains listed below, sequenced in a study of T cells in Graves' hyperthyroidism and ophthalmopathy. TCR beta CDR3 regions were amplified from RNA transcripts. First-round RT-PCR with HTBI primers amplified the TCR CDR3 region. TCRdb re-called the multiplex PCR reads through MiXCR, storing one row per CDR3 protein. Of 350,000 or so distinct CDR3 sequences in the sample, about 20% are singletons; the top ten hold approximately 49%. The sample taken for sequencing was blood. These receptor sequences come from a woman aged 45 to 65 with Graves' hyperthyroidism.

This clonotype appeared many times. V is TRBV30 and J is TRBJ1-1; 7 bases are a match to TRBD1. Germline V CDR1 and CDR2: GTSNPN, SVGIG (reference sequence). V shed 1 base and J 0 bases; nucleotides not matched to a gene: 5. The CDR3 totals 15 residues. The DNA of the CDR3 is TGTGCCTGGAGTGCCCGGGACAGAATGAACACTGAAGCTTTCTTT. Translated, it gives CAWSARDRMNTEAFF. Filled out from reference TRBV30 and TRBJ1-1, the complete variable domain reads SQTIHQWPATLVQPVGSPLSLECTVEGTSNPNLYWYRQAAGRGLQLLFYSVGIGQISSEVPQNLSASRPQDRQFILSSKKLLLSDSGFYLCAWSARDRMNTEAFFGQGTRLTVV.

With respect to this clonotype: At one boundary the junction diverges from the germline segment, which might be a read error. The CDR3 bases are TGTGCCAGCAGTTTTGACAGGGATGATGGCTACGCCTTC. Residues: CASSFDRDDGYAF. V is TRBV12-3 or TRBV12-4 and J is TRBJ1-2; TRBD1 matches 7 bases. The CDR3 covers 13 residues.

V gene TRBV15 combines with J gene TRBJ1-2, with D maybe TRBD1 (5 bases). The V end was cut by 1 base, the J end by 8 bases, with 14 bases between. The CDR3 totals 14 residues. Germline lookup yields CDR1 LNHNV and CDR2 YYDKDF (reference sequence). CDR3 residues: CATSRGDRMAGYTF. The CDR3 DNA sequence: TGTGCCACCAGCAGAGGGGACCGAATGGCGGGCTACACCTTC.

This clonotype was seen a handful of times. V usage is TRBV20-1 and J usage is TRBJ1-2, with D possibly TRBD1 on 5 matching bases. The CDR3 spans 10 residues. Germline CDR1 DFQATT, CDR2 SNEGSKA (reference sequence). Trimming cost V 7 bases and J 8 bases, with 11 bases left between them. CDR3 amino acids: CSVKTEGYTF. The CDR3 DNA sequence: TGCAGTGTCAAGACAGAGGGCTACACCTTC.

This clonotype occurred many times. This chain joins TRBV30 and TRBJ1-2; D remains ambiguous. Trimming removed 2 bases at V and 3 bases at J, with 4 bases between. Germline CDR1 GTSNPN, CDR2 SVGIG (reference sequence). This CDR3 comprises 11 residues. CDR3 coding DNA: TGTGCCTGGAGTCTATACTATGGCTACACCTTC. It encodes CAWSLYYGYTF.

The chain has TRBV7-8 and TRBJ2-3; D possibly corresponds to TRBD2 (6 bases). This CDR3 is 14 amino acids long. Germline-derived CDR1 and CDR2 are SGHVS and FQNEAQ. V gave up 5 bases and J gave up 6 bases, with 15 bases separating them. The CDR3 sequence is CASSRRTTADTQYF. The CDR3 DNA reads TGTGCCAGCAGCCGTCGGACTACAGCGGATACGCAGTATTTT.

This clonotype was counted only a few times. The chain combines TRBV3-1 with TRBJ2-5; TRBD2 matches at 8 bases. This CDR3 has 15 amino acids. The V gene's germline CDR1 is LGHDT and CDR2 YNNKEL (reference sequence). V lost 6 bases, J lost 1 base, and 7 bases stayed unmatched. This CDR3 reads CASSSPGGTQETQYF. The DNA of the CDR3 is TGTGCCAGCAGTTCACCGGGGGGGACCCAAGAGACCCAGTACTTC.

This clonotype appeared many times. The chain has TRBV5-1 and TRBJ2-3; 7 bases map to TRBD2. The CDR3 loop spans 17 amino acids. Trimming at V came to 2 bases and at J to 5 bases, leaving 14 bases not matched to a gene. Looked up from germline, CDR1 is SGHRS and CDR2 is YFSETQ. The CDR3 sequence: CASSFGVGGGGVDTQYF. The CDR3 nucleotides are TGCGCCAGCAGCTTCGGAGTCGGCGGGGGAGGCGTAGATACGCAGTATTTT. The variable domain in full, completed from reference TRBV5-1 and TRBJ2-3, reads KAGVTQTPRYLIKTRGQQVTLSCSPISGHRSVSWYQQTPGQGLQFLFEYFSETQRNKGNFPGRFSGRQFSNSRSEMNVSTLELGDSALYLCASSFGVGGGGVDTQYFGPGTRLTVL.

The chain employs TRBV20-1 and TRBJ2-6; D is ambiguous. The V end was cut by 3 bases, the J end by 0 bases, with 6 bases between. The germline CDR1 and CDR2 sequences are DFQATT and SNEGSKA (reference sequence). The CDR3 is made up of 14 amino acids. CDR3 DNA sequence: TGCAGTGCTAGTCACGGCTCTGGGGCCAACGTCCTGACTTTC. This encodes CSASHGSGANVLTF.

Many counts were recorded for this clonotype. The chain carries TRBV28 and TRBJ2-7, with D maybe TRBD2 (6 bases). This CDR3 has 14 amino acids. The V and J ends lost 8 bases and 3 bases respectively, with 17 bases between them. CDR1 is MDHEN, CDR2 SYDVKM, per germline. As DNA, the CDR3 is TGTGCCAGCGTTGGGGGGTTAAGGATCTACGAGCAGTACTTC. Protein product: CASVGGLRIYEQYF.

This chain connects TRBV28 to TRBJ1-1; 8 bases line up with TRBD1. V lost 0 bases to trimming and J lost 0 bases; unmatched junction nucleotides: 3. Germline loops: CDR1 MDHEN, CDR2 SYDVKM. The CDR3 consists of 16 residues. This CDR3 reads CASSLWAGGLNTEAFF. The CDR3 coding sequence is TGTGCCAGCAGTTTATGGGCAGGGGGCCTGAACACTGAAGCTTTCTTT.

This clonotype was seen repeatedly, ten times or more. The chain employs TRBV28 and TRBJ2-2; TRBD1 is a possible D gene (6 bases). The ends were cut back, 6 bases at V and 1 base at J, with 12 bases in the middle. The CDR3 is 15 amino acids. Germline V gene lookup returns CDR1 MDHEN and CDR2 SYDVKM. The CDR3 coding sequence is TGTGCCAGCAGAGGACAGACTCTGAACACCGGGGAGCTGTTTTTT. Translated: CASRGQTLNTGELFF.

A few counts support this clonotype. The chain is built from TRBV11-2 and TRBJ2-5; D gene ambiguous. Germline V lookup: CDR1 SGHAT, CDR2 FQNNGV. The CDR3 is 13 residues long. V lost 5 bases to trimming and J lost 5 bases, with 12 bases between them. The CDR3 coding sequence is TGTGCCAGCAGCCCATTTAACTCGGAGACCCAGTACTTC. Protein sequence: CASSPFNSETQYF.

There are a few counts of this clonotype. This chain connects TRBV6-1 to TRBJ2-1; 8 bases are shared with TRBD2. The CDR3 length is 15 residues. Unmatched junction bases numbered 7, after V lost 7 bases and J lost 2 bases. The germline V gene encodes CDR1 MNHNS and CDR2 SASEGT. CDR3 residues: CASTGGGGTYNEQFF. The CDR3 DNA follows: TGTGCCAGCACCGGGGGGGGGGGTACCTACAATGAGCAGTTCTTC.

The rearrangement uses TRBV19 and TRBJ2-1; D unclear. The germline V and J ends were trimmed by 3 bases and 1 base, with 10 bases remaining between them. This CDR3 is 15 amino acids long. Per the germline V gene, CDR1 is LNHDA and CDR2 is SQIVND (reference sequence). The CDR3 reads CASSMAAASYNEQFF. CDR3 nucleotides: TGTGCCAGTAGTATGGCAGCTGCGTCCTACAATGAGCAGTTCTTC.

The CDR3 sequence: CASSPTTGVYNEQFF. As DNA, the CDR3 is TGTGCCAGCAGCCCCACGACAGGAGTCTACAATGAGCAGTTCTTC. This chain uses TRBV7-9 with TRBJ2-1, with TRBD1 as a possible D gene (6 bases). The germline V and J ends were trimmed by 5 bases and 3 bases, with 14 bases remaining between them. CDR1 is SEHNR and CDR2 is FQNEAQ in the germline V gene (reference sequence). The CDR3 runs to 15 residues.

The V gene is TRBV3-1, the J gene TRBJ2-1, with 13 bases matching TRBD2. The CDR3 is 19 amino acids. V shed 0 bases, J shed 8 bases, and the junction held 13 bases outside the gene matches. Germline CDR1 reads LGHDT; CDR2 reads YNNKEL (reference sequence). CDR3 in DNA: TGTGCCAGCAGCCAAGATTCGGGCGGAACTAGCGGGGGGGCGTATGAGCAGTTCTTC. It yields the protein CASSQDSGGTSGGAYEQFF.

The rearrangement joins TRBV30 to TRBJ2-7; no reliable D call. This CDR3 spans 13 amino acids. Between the trimmed V and J ends, which lost 8 bases and 4 bases, there was a span of 18 bases. CDR1 is GTSNPN, CDR2 SVGIG, per germline (reference sequence). The CDR3 sequence is CALTRAGWYEQYV. The CDR3 DNA sequence: TGTGCCCTTACAAGGGCTGGTTGGTACGAGCAGTACGTC.

The chain links TRBV20-1 to TRBJ2-7; 9 positions agree with TRBD1. V shed 6 bases and J 2 bases; nucleotides not matched to a gene: 5. Germline V CDR1 and CDR2: DFQATT, SNEGSKA (reference sequence). This CDR3 has 13 residues. The chain's CDR3 is CSARDRETYEQYF. CDR3 DNA sequence: TGCAGTGCCCGGGACAGGGAAACCTACGAGCAGTACTTC.

This clonotype was detected many times. This sequence joins TRBV6-1 and TRBJ2-7; 9 nucleotides agree with TRBD2. After removal of 6 bases from V and 2 bases from J, the junction contained 5 bases not matched to a gene. This CDR3 has 14 residues. The germline V gene encodes CDR1 MNHNS and CDR2 SASEGT. CDR3 region: CASRGVAGAYEQYF. CDR3 sequence (DNA): TGTGCCAGCAGGGGGGTAGCGGGGGCCTACGAGCAGTACTTC.

J is TRBJ2-1 and V is TRBV4-2; possible D gene TRBD2, 5 bases. CDR1 and CDR2 (germline): LGHNA, YNFKEQ. V gave up 1 base and J gave up 3 bases, with 16 bases separating them. The CDR3 length is 17 residues. CDR3: CASSQGVQRSYYNEQFF. The DNA of the CDR3 is TGTGCCAGCAGCCAAGGGGTTCAGCGGAGCTACTACAATGAGCAGTTCTTC.

This clonotype was detected many times. The chain carries TRBV3-1 and TRBJ2-1; 13 bases line up with TRBD2. The ends lost 5 bases at V and 4 bases at J; junction bases unmatched: 8. In germline, CDR1 is LGHDT, CDR2 YNNKEL (reference sequence). CDR3 size: 17 residues. The CDR3 is CASSELAGGPFYNEQFF. CDR3 nucleotides: TGTGCCAGCAGCGAACTAGCGGGGGGGCCCTTTTACAATGAGCAGTTCTTC.

A single count supports this clonotype. A much larger clone is a single base away; this may be a read error. This chain links TRBV29-1 with TRBJ1-1; TRBD1 might be the D (6 bases). Trimming removed 7 bases at V and 6 bases at J, with 18 bases between. CDR1 is SQVTM and CDR2 is ANQGSEA in the germline V gene. This CDR3 has 13 residues. CDR3 bases: TGCAGCGCTGGGAACAGGGCGTTGGCTGAAGCTTTCTTT. This sequence encodes CSAGNRALAEAFF.

The CDR3 nucleotides read TGTGCCAGTAGTTTCCCGGGACAGGGTCACAATGAGCAGTTCTTC. It codes for CASSFPGQGHNEQFF. The chain has TRBV19 and TRBJ2-1; 9 bases match TRBD1. In germline, CDR1 is LNHDA, CDR2 SQIVND (reference sequence). The CDR3 runs 15 residues. Trimming cost V 5 bases and J 5 bases; bases outside gene matches: 7.

This clonotype showed up just a few times. The rearrangement joins TRBV5-1 to TRBJ2-1; D is uncertain. The length of the CDR3 is 13 residues. Deletions cut 9 bases from V and 6 bases from J, with 16 bases between. Germline V gene sequence: CDR1 SGHRS, CDR2 YFSETQ. CDR3 amino acids: CATSTGWGNEQFF. DNA of the CDR3: TGCGCCACCTCGACCGGATGGGGCAATGAGCAGTTCTTC.

This clonotype was counted once. The V and J genes are TRBV5-1 and TRBJ1-6; a possible D gene is TRBD1 (5 bases). The V end was cut by 0 bases, the J end by 0 bases, with 16 bases between. CDR3 length equals 19 residues. Germline V gives CDR1 SGHRS, CDR2 YFSETQ. The CDR3 here is CASSLEGPGIGSYNSPLHF. CDR3 in DNA: TGCGCCAGCAGCTTGGAAGGGCCAGGGATCGGCTCCTATAATTCACCCCTCCACTTT.